Listed here are 25 T cell receptor beta chains from one sample, sequenced in a study of blood T cells in healthy people across ages. Using a J-beta primer mix together with a sample-barcoded 5' primer, a second PCR was run for roughly 7 to 11 cycles. From the 5' RACE reads, TCRdb called clonotypes with MiXCR, one entry per CDR3 protein. The sample has 1.8 million or so distinct CDR3 sequences, about 39% seen once. The specimen sequenced was blood. The receptors were gathered from a human donor in good health.

This sequence joins TRBV12-3 or TRBV12-4 and TRBJ1-1; 7 bases agree with TRBD1. V was clipped by 2 bases and J by 4 bases; unmatched bases: 4. The CDR3 spans 14 residues. CDR3 loop: CASSLNSGGTEAFF. The CDR3 DNA sequence: TGTGCCAGCAGTTTAAACTCAGGGGGCACTGAAGCTTTCTTT.

This clonotype showed up just once. Here the CDR3 reads CASSRGAGESYEQYF. The CDR3, as DNA: TGTGCCAGCAGCCGCGGGGCAGGGGAATCATACGAGCAGTACTTC. The V call is TRBV7-2, the J call TRBJ2-7; possibly TRBD1 or TRBD2 for D (6 bases each). Germline values: CDR1 SGHTA, CDR2 FQGNSA. The length of the CDR3 is 15 residues. Between the trimmed V and J ends, which lost 5 bases and 4 bases, there was a span of 18 bases.

The chain joins TRBV12-3 or TRBV12-4 to TRBJ2-7; 8 nucleotides agree with TRBD2. TRBJ2-5 matches the DNA end more closely, so the J call is doubtful. CDR3 length: 16 amino acids. The CDR3 sequence: CASSSVRGGRGETQYF. The CDR3 nucleotides read TGTGCCAGCAGTTCAGTACGGGGGGGCCGTGGGGAGACCCAGTACTTC.

The CDR3 bases are TGTGCCAGCAGTTTAGTGAGTTGGCCACTGAAATTTGAAGCTTTCTTT. This translates into CASSLVSWPLKFEAFF. The chain combines TRBV28 with TRBJ1-1; no clear D gene. The CDR3 is 16 residues long. Between the trimmed V and J ends, which lost 2 bases and 7 bases, there was a span of 20 bases. CDR1 is MDHEN, CDR2 SYDVKM, per germline.

This clonotype was recorded a few times. V gene TRBV10-3 combines with J gene TRBJ2-5, with D unclear. Germline CDR1 reads ENHRY; CDR2 reads SYGVKD. Trimming cost V 3 bases and J 1 base, with 15 bases left between them. CDR3 length: 16 residues. The CDR3 reads CAISDRVRASQETQYF. CDR3 in DNA: TGTGCCATCAGTGACCGTGTAAGGGCTTCCCAAGAGACCCAGTACTTC.

This clonotype appeared a few times. CDR3 coding DNA: TGTGCCAGCAGCTTAGCCAGGGGGCTTACTAATGAAAAACTGTTTTTT. Residues: CASSLARGLTNEKLFF. The V call is TRBV7-8, the J call TRBJ1-4, with TRBD1 matching over 8 bases. This CDR3 spans 16 amino acids. Germline loops: CDR1 SGHVS, CDR2 FQNEAQ. Trimming at V came to 0 bases and at J to 2 bases, leaving 2 bases not matched to a gene.

This clonotype was found a few times. The gene calls are TRBV6-5 and TRBJ2-2; D not certain. V lost 0 bases to trimming and J lost 1 base, with 15 bases between them. This CDR3 spans 18 amino acids. Germline V lookup: CDR1 MNHEY, CDR2 SVGAGI. Here the CDR3 reads CASSYSVSSSGNTGELFF. The CDR3 region has the DNA TGTGCCAGCAGTTACTCAGTTTCATCTTCAGGGAACACCGGGGAGCTGTTTTTT.

The chain is built from TRBV20-1 and TRBJ2-7; D call uncertain. The assigned J gene may be wrong: the sequence end matches TRBJ2-5 better. The CDR3 is 11 amino acids. The V gene's germline CDR1 is DFQATT and CDR2 SNEGSKA (reference sequence). The CDR3 reads CSASPRKTQYF. CDR3 nucleotide sequence: TGCAGTGCCTCGCCAAGAAAGACCCAGTACTTC.

The chain combines TRBV6-4 with TRBJ2-1; 7 nucleotides agree with TRBD2. J lost 6 bases, V lost 3 bases, and 5 bases had no gene match. The CDR3 covers 14 residues. Per the germline V gene, CDR1 is MRHNA and CDR2 is SNTAGT. The CDR3 spells CASSEGGEGNEQFF. CDR3 DNA sequence: TGTGCCAGCAGTGAAGGAGGGGAGGGCAATGAGCAGTTCTTC.

This clonotype was recorded a few times. The chain joins TRBV12-3 or TRBV12-4 to TRBJ2-2, with D possibly being TRBD1 (5 bases). The length of the CDR3 is 15 residues. V shed 5 bases and J shed 0 bases, with 10 bases lying between them. The CDR3 bases are TGTGCCAGCAGTAACACAGGATCGAACACCGGGGAGCTGTTTTTT. This codes for CASSNTGSNTGELFF.

The chain combines TRBV20-1 with TRBJ2-2; no firm D call. Trimming left V 3 bases short and J 2 bases short, with 7 bases between. Germline V lookup: CDR1 DFQATT, CDR2 SNEGSKA (reference sequence). The CDR3 runs to 13 residues. Here the CDR3 reads CSASSSNTGELFF. The DNA for the CDR3 is TGCAGTGCTAGTTCTTCCAACACCGGGGAGCTGTTTTTT.

The chain employs TRBV20-1 and TRBJ1-5; D not certain. The CDR3 totals 16 residues. Germline lookup yields CDR1 DFQATT and CDR2 SNEGSKA (reference sequence). The germline V and J ends were trimmed by 5 bases and 0 bases, with 17 bases remaining between them. CDR3 DNA sequence: TGCAGTGCTTCGTATCCTGATCAGGTTAGCAATCAGCCCCAGCATTTT. It codes for CSASYPDQVSNQPQHF.

CDR3 DNA: TGTGCCAGTAGTATCCCAGGGACGGCGGAAGCTTTCTTT. It codes for CASSIPGTAEAFF. J is TRBJ1-1 and V is TRBV19; maybe TRBD1 (5 bases). The germline V and J ends were trimmed by 3 bases and 8 bases, with 13 bases remaining between them. CDR3 length: 13 residues. From germline, CDR1 is LNHDA and CDR2 SQIVND (reference sequence). Based on the CDR3 plus reference TRBV19 and TRBJ1-1, the full variable domain is DGGITQSPKYLFRKEGQNVTLSCEQNLNHDAMYWYRQDPGQGLRLIYYSQIVNDFQKGDIAEGYSVSREKKESFPLTVTSAQKNPTAFYLCASSIPGTAEAFFGQGTRLTVV.

This clonotype was recorded at least ten times. The chain uses TRBV20-1 and TRBJ1-5; weak D call: TRBD1 (6 bases). CDR3 length: 13 residues. Germline lookup yields CDR1 DFQATT and CDR2 SNEGSKA (reference sequence). V dropped 3 bases and J dropped 1 base, with 7 bases sitting between them. CDR3 sequence reads: CSASGQSNQPQHF. The CDR3 region has the DNA TGCAGTGCTAGCGGACAGAGCAATCAGCCCCAGCATTTT.

This clonotype turned up a few times. The chain uses TRBV7-9 and TRBJ1-2; D gene ambiguous. The germline V gene has CDR1 SEHNR and CDR2 FQNEAQ (reference sequence). The germline V and J ends were trimmed by 4 bases and 8 bases, with 23 bases remaining between them. The CDR3 runs 16 residues. Here the CDR3 DNA reads TGTGCCAGCAGCTACCTTGCTGTAGGGTCGATGGAAGGCTACACCTTC. This translates into CASSYLAVGSMEGYTF.

J is TRBJ2-7 and V is TRBV6-6, with 8 bases fitting TRBD1. The germline gives CDR1 MNHNY, CDR2 SVGAGI (reference sequence). V lost 5 bases to trimming and J lost 2 bases; unmatched junction nucleotides: 11. The CDR3 consists of 16 residues. The CDR3 is CASSDRDRSEAYEQYF. Here the CDR3 DNA reads TGTGCCAGCAGTGACAGGGACAGGAGCGAGGCCTACGAGCAGTACTTC.

V and J are TRBV5-1 and TRBJ2-4; 14 bases are a match to TRBD2. The DNA matches TRBJ2-7 better at its end, which makes the J call doubtful. The germline CDR1 and CDR2 sequences are SGHRS and YFSETQ. There are 15 residues in the CDR3. This CDR3 is CASSTGLAGANEQYF. The CDR3 nucleotides are TGCGCCAGCAGCACGGGACTAGCGGGGGCCAACGAGCAGTACTTC.

The V gene is TRBV20-1, the J gene TRBJ2-5; 8 bases match TRBD2. The CDR3 sequence is 15 residues long. From germline, CDR1 is DFQATT and CDR2 SNEGSKA (reference sequence). CDR3 sequence (DNA): TGCAGCCAAAAGGTCAGGGGACTAGTCGCTGAGACCCAGTACTTC. It specifies CSQKVRGLVAETQYF.

In its sample, this clonotype was seen a few times. The rearrangement uses TRBV2 and TRBJ2-5; D gene ambiguous. CDR3 length equals 15 residues. Per the germline V gene, CDR1 is SNHLY and CDR2 is FYNNEI. The germline V and J ends were trimmed by 0 bases and 0 bases, with 8 bases remaining between them. The CDR3 spells CASSEALGNQETQYF. CDR3 DNA sequence: TGTGCCAGCAGTGAAGCTTTGGGCAACCAAGAGACCCAGTACTTC.

In the case of this clonotype: With a much larger clone just one base away, this may be a read error. V usage is TRBV7-2 and J usage is TRBJ1-1; tentatively, D is TRBD1 (5 bases). Germline V CDR1 and CDR2: SGHTA, FQGNSA. CDR3 length equals 13 residues. V gave up 5 bases and J gave up 6 bases, with 13 bases separating them. For the CDR3, the DNA is TGTGCCAGCAGCACGACAGCTTACGCTGAAGCTTTCTTT. The encoded protein is CASSTTAYAEAFF.

V gene TRBV6-5 combines with J gene TRBJ2-5; 7 positions agree with TRBD2. From germline, CDR1 is MNHEY and CDR2 SVGAGI. This CDR3 comprises 14 residues. V lost 5 bases and J lost 0; bases outside the gene matches: 3. CDR3 in amino acids: CASSQLAYQETQYF. The DNA of the CDR3 is TGTGCCAGCAGTCAACTAGCGTACCAAGAGACCCAGTACTTC.

V and J are TRBV29-1 and TRBJ2-2; D is uncertain. Trimming took 4 bases from V and 0 from J, leaving 6 bases between them. Germline V gene data show CDR1 as SQVTM and CDR2 as ANQGSEA. CDR3 size: 13 residues. CDR3 sequence: CSVGKTNTGELFF. The CDR3 nucleotides read TGCAGCGTTGGGAAGACGAACACCGGGGAGCTGTTTTTT.

This clonotype has just a few counts. The CDR3 spells CASSSQGFSETQYF. DNA for the CDR3: TGTGCCAGCAGTTCTCAGGGTTTTTCGGAGACCCAGTACTTC. This chain connects TRBV6-5 to TRBJ2-7; D is possibly TRBD1 (5 bases). The DNA end favors TRBJ2-5, so the J call may be wrong. This CDR3 has 14 amino acids. The V gene's germline CDR1 is MNHEY and CDR2 SVGAGI.

This chain links TRBV2 with TRBJ2-1; TRBD2 aligns across 7 bases. The CDR3 spans 13 residues. Germline V gene data show CDR1 as SNHLY and CDR2 as FYNNEI. Germline trimming cut 7 bases from V and 10 bases from J; bases unmatched to any gene: 10. CDR3 in amino acids: CASTTSSPREQFF. The CDR3 DNA reads TGTGCCAGCACGACTAGCAGCCCGCGGGAGCAGTTCTTC.

This chain links TRBV7-9 with TRBJ1-2; D unresolved. Germline values: CDR1 SEHNR, CDR2 FQNEAQ (reference sequence). The CDR3 contains 13 residues. Trimming left V 4 bases short and J 7 bases short, with 13 bases between. DNA for the CDR3: TGTGCCAGCAGCTCGTCGGGGTGGTCTGGCTACACCTTC. Its translation: CASSSSGWSGYTF.